The T cell receptor (beta chain) under discussion was sequenced for a study of blood T cell repertoires in COVID-19. Across the study: Acute-phase and convalescent COVID-19 samples originated in the United States, Italy and Spain. From T cells, B-cell-depleted T cells, or PBMCs came the material, which was cDNA or gDNA.

This clone was seen just once. With 8 bases removed from V and 0 bases from J, the gap between germline ends came to 13 bases. This CDR3 has 15 residues. CDR1 and CDR2 (germline): MNHEY, SMNVEV (reference sequence). Original processing notes: Amplification of reference gene primers provided the estimated nucleated cell counts. The method was immunoSEQ multiplex PCR; TCRdb's version includes in-frame clones alone and lacks a portion of them. That table is the source of V, J and clone size, and D and trimming were worked out from the DNA. The repertoire holds about 150,000 clones, around 80% seen once, with about 10% in the top ten.

This chain links TRBV27 with TRBJ2-2; TRBD1 is a possible D gene (5 bases). The clonotype originates from a man in his sixties who had recovered from COVID-19. The sample was peripheral blood. The CDR3 DNA reads as TGTGCCAGCTCCCAGGGATGGTCGAACACCGGGGAGCTGTTTTTT. Its translation: CASSQGWSNTGELFF.